One sample yielded the 23 T cell receptor beta chains listed below, sequenced in a study of regulatory T cells in long-lasting Graves disease. Specified time point: newly diagnosed GD, antithyroid drugs for less than 3 months. PBMC RNA was the source of the TCR library. For TCR beta, libraries came from iRepertoire HTBI primers and Arm-PCR of CDR3 regions. TCRdb reprocessed the multiplex PCR reads via MiXCR and lists one record per CDR3 protein. Among over 500,000 distinct CDR3 sequences, less than 20% were seen once, and the ten largest hold around a sixth. These data are also associated with another study on T cells in Graves' hyperthyroidism and ophthalmopathy.

The sample in question was peripheral blood mononuclear cells (PBMCs), obtained at new diagnosis, from a patient treated with antithyroid drugs. The receptors stem from a woman in her twenties or thirties with Graves disease.

A few counts support this clonotype. In nucleotides, the CDR3 is TGTGCCAGCAGCCAAGTTTTGTACCGCAAGGGTACGCAGTATTTT. This encodes CASSQVLYRKGTQYF. V is TRBV3-1 and J is TRBJ2-3; D is undetermined. This CDR3 comprises 15 residues. V lost 1 base and J 8 bases, leaving 16 bases between the germline ends. CDR1 is LGHDT and CDR2 is YNNKEL in the germline V gene (reference sequence).

This clonotype occurred a few times. The rearrangement joins TRBV3-1 to TRBJ2-2; weak D call: TRBD1 (6 bases). Germline loops: CDR1 LGHDT, CDR2 YNNKEL (reference sequence). V was shortened by 2 bases and J by 1 base, with 11 bases between the two germline ends. The CDR3 is 16 amino acids. The CDR3 DNA follows: TGTGCCAGCAGCCAACAGACAGGCTGGAACACCGGGGAGCTGTTTTTT. It codes for CASSQQTGWNTGELFF.

The CDR3 spells CASSSDSLGNTIYF. DNA of the CDR3: TGTGCCAGCAGCTCCGACAGCCTTGGAAACACCATATATTTT. J is TRBJ1-3 and V is TRBV7-9; the D gene is possibly TRBD1 (5 bases). Germline-derived CDR1 and CDR2 are SEHNR and FQNEAQ (reference sequence). V was pared by 4 bases and J by 3 bases, with 10 bases between. The CDR3 runs to 14 residues.

This clonotype was observed at least ten times. The genes are TRBV6-1 and TRBJ2-5; tentatively, D is TRBD1 or TRBD2 (5 bases each). Deletions cut 0 bases from V and 5 bases from J, with 13 bases between. Germline CDR1 and CDR2: MNHNS and SASEGT. This CDR3 has 15 residues. The CDR3 spells CASSEASGRGETQYF. The CDR3, as DNA: TGTGCCAGCAGTGAAGCCTCAGGTCGGGGCGAGACCCAGTACTTC.

The chain carries TRBV27 and TRBJ2-7; D is undetermined. Germline CDR1 reads MNHEY; CDR2 reads SMNVEV (reference sequence). The V and J ends lost 6 bases and 0 bases respectively, with 12 bases between them. The CDR3 runs 14 residues. The CDR3 DNA sequence: TGTGCCAGCAGACCAATGGACGGCTCCTACGAGCAGTACTTC. Its translation: CASRPMDGSYEQYF.

This clonotype was seen ten or more times. V and J are TRBV12-3 or TRBV12-4 and TRBJ1-4; D is ambiguous. This CDR3 region has 13 residues. V was trimmed by 2 bases and J by 8 bases, leaving 9 bases between them. CDR3 bases: TGTGCCAGCAGTTTAAGGCCAAAGGAAAAACTGTTTTTT. Translation: CASSLRPKEKLFF.

This clonotype has ten or more counts. This sequence joins TRBV2 and TRBJ2-3; 7 nucleotides line up with TRBD2. V lost 7 bases, J lost 2 bases, and 3 bases stayed unmatched. The CDR3 contains 13 residues. Germline values: CDR1 SNHLY, CDR2 FYNNEI. This chain's CDR3 is CASTREYTDTQYF. CDR3 coding DNA: TGTGCCAGCACGCGGGAGTACACAGATACGCAGTATTTT.

This clonotype was observed at least ten times. The chain uses TRBV5-5 and TRBJ2-7; weak D call: TRBD2 (6 bases). V lost 1 base to trimming and J lost 0 bases, with 8 bases between them. Germline V CDR1 and CDR2: SGHKS, YYEKEE (reference sequence). This CDR3 comprises 14 residues. Here the CDR3 DNA reads TGTGCCAGCAGCTTGATAGCGGACTCCTACGAGCAGTACTTC. Protein sequence: CASSLIADSYEQYF.

This clonotype appeared a few times. The chain links TRBV6-5 to TRBJ1-5; D gene uncertain. V shed 2 bases and J shed 5 bases, with 10 bases lying between them. From germline, CDR1 is MNHEY and CDR2 SVGAGI. There are 14 residues in the CDR3. Here the CDR3 DNA reads TGTGCCAGCAGTTACGATCCAACCGATCAGCCCCAGCATTTT. It is translated as CASSYDPTDQPQHF.

The sample holds many counts of this clonotype. The CDR3 coding sequence is TGTGCCAGCAGAGGACAGGGGGCAGTTGAAAAACTGTTTTTT. It specifies CASRGQGAVEKLFF. The rearrangement uses TRBV6-1 and TRBJ1-4; TRBD1 aligns across 11 bases. Germline lookup yields CDR1 MNHNS and CDR2 SASEGT. Losses at the gene ends were 6 bases for V and 7 bases for J; bases not matched to a gene: 4. The CDR3 covers 14 residues.

The chain has TRBV13 and TRBJ2-1; 9 bases map to TRBD2. The germline V gene has CDR1 PRHDT and CDR2 FYEKMQ (reference sequence). The CDR3 covers 17 residues. V dropped 10 bases and J dropped 8; count of bases not matched to a gene: 21. The CDR3, as DNA: TGTGCCACCCCCCGGTCTCCGACGAGTAGCGGGAGTGATGAGCAGTTCTTC. Translating it yields CATPRSPTSSGSDEQFF.

This clonotype was seen many times. The DNA for the CDR3 is TGCAGTGCTAACCTACTAGCGGGAGTTGTTGGGTACGAGCAGTACTTC. It codes for CSANLLAGVVGYEQYF. The chain links TRBV20-1 to TRBJ2-7, with 11 bases identical to TRBD2. The trim removed 4 bases at V and 4 bases at J, leaving 12 bases unmatched. This CDR3 comprises 16 residues. From germline, CDR1 is DFQATT and CDR2 SNEGSKA (reference sequence).

The chain recombines TRBV19 with TRBJ1-2; 8 bases map to TRBD1. V trimming: 5 bases; J trimming: 8 bases; junction bases outside the gene matches: 10. The germline CDR1 and CDR2 sequences are LNHDA and SQIVND (reference sequence). The CDR3 spans 14 residues. CDR3 protein: CASSSDRGGRGYTF. As DNA, the CDR3 is TGTGCCAGTAGTTCAGACAGGGGTGGTCGAGGCTACACCTTC.

A note on this clonotype: Possible read error: a much larger clone is one base away. The CDR3 end shows no conserved phenylalanine or tryptophan, and so a read error is likely. The chain couples TRBV9 to TRBJ2-7; 9 nucleotides align to TRBD1. Trimming at V came to 4 bases and at J to 6 bases, leaving 14 bases not matched to a gene. CDR1 SGDLS and CDR2 YYNGEE come from the germline V gene. The CDR3 length is 16 residues. Here the CDR3 reads CASSLGQGTSYFEQYL. The CDR3 DNA reads TGTGCCAGCAGCTTGGGACAGGGAACCTCGTACTTCGAGCAGTACCTC.

Concerning this clonotype itself: This sequence may be a read error, since a much larger clone differs from it by one base. J is TRBJ2-2 and V is TRBV7-9, with D possibly being TRBD2 (5 bases). CDR1 SEHNR and CDR2 FQNEAQ come from the germline V gene (reference sequence). The CDR3 extends over 17 amino acids. V gave up 5 bases and J gave up 6 bases, with 22 bases separating them. The CDR3 is CASSIGETYSDAGELFF. DNA for the CDR3: TGTGCCAGCAGCATTGGGGAGACCTACTCGGACGCCGGGGAGCTGTTTTTT.

The chain links TRBV6-1 to TRBJ2-7; D remains unclear. This CDR3 is 13 amino acids long. The germline CDR1 and CDR2 sequences are MNHNS and SASEGT. Between the trimmed V and J ends, which lost 0 bases and 6 bases, there was a span of 9 bases. The CDR3 loop reads CASSEATHCEQYF. CDR3 DNA: TGTGCCAGCAGTGAAGCGACCCACTGCGAGCAGTACTTC.

This clonotype was seen only a few times. V gene TRBV6-1 combines with J gene TRBJ1-6, with 7 bases that match TRBD1. The CDR3 extends over 16 amino acids. The V gene's germline CDR1 is MNHNS and CDR2 SASEGT. The V and J ends lost 5 bases and 1 base, in that order; junction bases with no gene match: 5. The DNA of the CDR3 is TGTGCCAGCAGTCGTACAGGGGAATCCTATAATTCACCCCTCCACTTT. The encoded protein is CASSRTGESYNSPLHF.

This clonotype was seen repeatedly, ten times or more. The chain couples TRBV7-9 to TRBJ2-1; D is uncertain. Germline V gene lookup returns CDR1 SEHNR and CDR2 FQNEAQ (reference sequence). The CDR3 is 13 residues long. Trimming cost V 4 bases and J 8 bases, with 12 bases left between them. CDR3 protein: CASSSGVVDEQFF. The CDR3 nucleotides read TGTGCCAGCAGCTCCGGCGTAGTAGATGAGCAGTTCTTC.

Turning to this clonotype: Possible read error: a much larger clone is one base away. This is likely a read error, given that the CDR3 carries no conserved phenylalanine or tryptophan at its end. V is TRBV12-3 or TRBV12-4 and J is TRBJ2-5; D possibly corresponds to TRBD2 (6 bases). This CDR3 has 14 residues. V lost 3 bases to trimming and J lost 4 bases, with 12 bases between them. CDR3 nucleotide sequence: TGTGCCAGCAGTTTCAGCGGAGGGCCAGAGACCCAGTACCTC. It encodes CASSFSGGPETQYL.

The table lists this clonotype with many counts. CDR3 protein: CASSTLEGPLEQYF. As DNA, the CDR3 is TGCGCCAGCAGCACGTTGGAAGGGCCCCTCGAGCAGTACTTC. The chain uses TRBV5-1 and TRBJ2-7; D is undetermined. CDR1 is SGHRS, CDR2 YFSETQ, per germline. The V and J ends lost 4 bases and 6 bases respectively, with 17 bases between them. The CDR3 spans 14 residues.

This clonotype was seen ten or more times. This chain links TRBV3-1 with TRBJ1-1; D is uncertain. There are 14 residues in the CDR3. The ends were cut back, 1 base at V and 4 bases at J, with 10 bases in the middle. CDR1 is LGHDT, CDR2 YNNKEL, per germline (reference sequence). The DNA for the CDR3 is TGTGCCAGCAGCCAAGTCGCTGGGAGCACTGAAGCTTTCTTT. Translated, it gives CASSQVAGSTEAFF.

There are many counts of this clonotype. The chain has TRBV7-2 and TRBJ2-1; 9 bases agree with TRBD2. Germline loops: CDR1 SGHTA, CDR2 FQGNSA. This CDR3 spans 19 amino acids. The V and J ends lost 0 bases and 7 bases, in that order; junction bases with no gene match: 16. CDR3 in DNA: TGTGCCAGCAGCTTAGCTGGATTGCGGCGGGAGGGCAGGGGGAATGAGCAGTTCTTC. Amino acid sequence: CASSLAGLRREGRGNEQFF.

This clonotype was observed many times. The rearrangement joins TRBV12-3 or TRBV12-4 to TRBJ1-2; no reliable D call. V lost 6 bases and J 5 bases, leaving 13 bases between the germline ends. The length of the CDR3 is 13 residues. The CDR3 is CASSPDREYGYTF. The CDR3 DNA is TGTGCCAGCAGCCCCGACCGAGAGTATGGCTACACCTTC.